These T cell receptor beta chains were read from a single sample in a study of blood T cell repertoires in COVID-19. Profiled with immunoSEQ multiplex PCR; TCRdb holds only in-frame clones, not every one. The sample has approximately 250,000 clones, approximately 84% seen once; the top ten hold under 4.5%. The sequencing sample was made of peripheral blood. These receptor sequences come from a man in his forties or fifties with acute or convalescent COVID-19. CDR3s include the opening cysteine and the closing phenylalanine or tryptophan. A D gene is named only where the DNA matches it firmly. Size tells how often a clone was seen (once, few, many) or the class of an expanded clone, and some rows leave it out.

D gene: .; CDR3 length: 16; clone size: .; V gene: TRBV7-8; J gene: TRBJ2-1; CDR3 protein: CASSLVSRSGFNEQFF; CDR3 DNA: TGTGCCAGCAGCTTAGTCTCGAGGTCGGGGTTCAATGAGCAGTTCTTC
D gene: TRBD2; CDR3 length: 15; clone size: .; V gene: TRBV19; J gene: TRBJ2-1; CDR3 protein: CASSMTSGRYNEQFF; CDR3 DNA: TGTGCCAGTAGTATGACTAGCGGGAGGTACAATGAGCAGTTCTTC
D gene: TRBD2; CDR3 length: 16; clone size: .; V gene: TRBV28; J gene: TRBJ2-5; CDR3 protein: CASRRPSGRFLETQYF; CDR3 DNA: TGTGCCAGCAGGCGACCTAGCGGGAGGTTTTTAGAGACCCAGTACTTC
D gene: .; CDR3 length: 16; clone size: .; V gene: TRBV28; J gene: TRBJ1-5; CDR3 protein: CASSGVQGYSNQPQHF; CDR3 DNA: TGTGCCAGCAGCGGGGTACAGGGTTATAGCAATCAGCCCCAGCATTTT
D gene: TRBD2; CDR3 length: 15; clone size: few; V gene: TRBV11-3; J gene: TRBJ2-7; CDR3 protein: CASSLDGTTIYEQYF; CDR3 DNA: TGTGCCAGCAGCTTAGACGGGACTACTATCTACGAGCAGTACTTC
D gene: TRBD1; CDR3 length: 13; clone size: .; V gene: TRBV29-1; J gene: TRBJ1-1; CDR3 protein: CSVVRGGVDEAFF; CDR3 DNA: TGCAGCGTTGTTAGAGGGGGCGTCGACGAAGCTTTCTTT
D gene: TRBD2; CDR3 length: 18; clone size: .; V gene: TRBV15; J gene: TRBJ2-1; CDR3 protein: CATSRVLAGASPYNEQFF; CDR3 DNA: TGTGCCACCAGCAGAGTTTTAGCGGGAGCGTCGCCCTACAATGAGCAGTTCTTC
D gene: .; CDR3 length: 15; clone size: few; V gene: TRBV7-6; J gene: TRBJ2-5; CDR3 protein: CASSFGQSDQETQYF; CDR3 DNA: TGTGCCAGCAGCTTTGGACAGTCTGACCAAGAGACCCAGTACTTC
D gene: TRBD2; CDR3 length: 16; clone size: .; V gene: TRBV6-6; J gene: TRBJ2-2; CDR3 protein: CASSRLAGVLSGELFF; CDR3 DNA: TGTGCCAGCAGTCGACTAGCGGGAGTGTTATCCGGGGAGCTGTTTTTT
D gene: .; CDR3 length: 14; clone size: few; V gene: TRBV9; J gene: TRBJ1-1; CDR3 protein: CASSVGVEGGEAFF; CDR3 DNA: TGTGCCAGCAGCGTAGGGGTTGAAGGGGGTGAAGCTTTCTTT
D gene: .; CDR3 length: 13; clone size: .; V gene: TRBV24-1; J gene: TRBJ2-2; CDR3 protein: CATSYRNARELFF; CDR3 DNA: TGTGCCACCAGCTACAGGAACGCAAGGGAGCTGTTTTTT
D gene: .; CDR3 length: 15; clone size: .; V gene: TRBV6-5; J gene: TRBJ1-3; CDR3 protein: CASKTHRVPGNTIYF; CDR3 DNA: TGTGCCAGTAAAACCCACAGGGTCCCGGGAAACACCATATATTTT
D gene: .; CDR3 length: 13; clone size: .; V gene: TRBV6-1; J gene: TRBJ2-1; CDR3 protein: CASSEPTGEDRFF; CDR3 DNA: TGTGCCAGCAGTGAACCCACAGGGGAGGATCGGTTCTTC
D gene: .; CDR3 length: 12; clone size: .; V gene: TRBV28; J gene: TRBJ1-3; CDR3 protein: CASNNRANTIYF; CDR3 DNA: TGTGCCAGCAATAACAGGGCAAACACCATATATTTT
D gene: .; CDR3 length: 16; clone size: .; V gene: TRBV7-2; J gene: TRBJ2-7; CDR3 protein: CASSHPLARVNYEQYF; CDR3 DNA: TGTGCCAGCAGCCACCCTCTCGCCAGGGTGAACTACGAGCAGTACTTC
D gene: .; CDR3 length: 14; clone size: .; V gene: TRBV19; J gene: TRBJ2-7; CDR3 protein: CASSFGQSNYEQYF; CDR3 DNA: TGTGCCAGTAGTTTTGGACAGAGCAACTACGAGCAGTACTTC
D gene: .; CDR3 length: 14; clone size: .; V gene: TRBV7-9; J gene: TRBJ1-3; CDR3 protein: CASSPGFAGNTIYF; CDR3 DNA: TGTGCCAGCAGCCCAGGGTTTGCTGGAAACACCATATATTTT
D gene: .; CDR3 length: 15; clone size: .; V gene: TRBV3-1/TRBV3-2; J gene: TRBJ2-5; CDR3 protein: CASGLGGSFQETQYF; CDR3 DNA: TGTGCCAGCGGACTCGGGGGTTCTTTCCAAGAGACCCAGTACTTC
D gene: TRBD1; CDR3 length: 14; clone size: .; V gene: TRBV18; J gene: TRBJ1-6; CDR3 protein: CASSPGQGNSPLHF; CDR3 DNA: TGTGCCAGCTCACCGGGACAGGGAAACTCACCCCTCCACTTT
D gene: TRBD2; CDR3 length: 15; clone size: .; V gene: TRBV6-1; J gene: TRBJ2-5; CDR3 protein: CASKTGTSFLETQYF; CDR3 DNA: TGTGCCAGCAAAACCGGGACTAGCTTTTTGGAGACCCAGTACTTC
D gene: .; CDR3 length: 15; clone size: once; V gene: TRBV6-4; J gene: TRBJ2-2; CDR3 protein: CASSVFSGNTGELFF; CDR3 DNA: TGTGCCAGCAGTGTATTTAGCGGGAACACCGGGGAGCTGTTTTTT
D gene: TRBD2; CDR3 length: 19; clone size: .; V gene: TRBV11-2; J gene: TRBJ2-3; CDR3 protein: CASSLTPPRTSGPSDTQYF; CDR3 DNA: TGTGCCAGCAGCTTAACTCCTCCTCGGACTAGCGGTCCGTCAGATACGCAGTATTTT
D gene: TRBD1; CDR3 length: 17; clone size: .; V gene: TRBV3-1/TRBV3-2; J gene: TRBJ1-4; CDR3 protein: CASSQEDRTTTNEKLFF; CDR3 DNA: TGTGCCAGCAGCCAAGAGGACAGGACTACAACTAATGAAAAACTGTTTTTT
D gene: TRBD1; CDR3 length: 17; clone size: .; V gene: TRBV3-1/TRBV3-2; J gene: TRBJ1-1; CDR3 protein: CASSQDPRKGAGTEAFF; CDR3 DNA: TGTGCCAGCAGCCAAGATCCTAGGAAGGGGGCGGGCACTGAAGCTTTCTTT
D gene: .; CDR3 length: 13; clone size: .; V gene: TRBV24-1; J gene: TRBJ2-7; CDR3 protein: CATSVTGSYEQYF; CDR3 DNA: TGTGCCACCAGTGTTACCGGCTCCTACGAGCAGTACTTC
D gene: TRBD2; CDR3 length: 15; clone size: .; V gene: TRBV3-1/TRBV3-2; J gene: TRBJ2-3; CDR3 protein: CASSQTSGSGNTQYF; CDR3 DNA: TGTGCCAGCAGCCAAACTAGCGGGAGTGGAAATACGCAGTATTTT
D gene: .; CDR3 length: 11; clone size: .; V gene: TRBV12-3/TRBV12-4; J gene: TRBJ2-7; CDR3 protein: CASSSSYEQYF; CDR3 DNA: TGTGCCAGCAGTTCATCCTACGAGCAGTACTTC
D gene: TRBD2; CDR3 length: 13; clone size: .; V gene: TRBV19; J gene: TRBJ2-1; CDR3 protein: CASSSGGYNEQFF; CDR3 DNA: TGTGCCAGTAGCTCGGGGGGTTACAATGAGCAGTTCTTC
D gene: .; CDR3 length: 16; clone size: .; V gene: TRBV6-5; J gene: TRBJ2-1; CDR3 protein: CASSFEGVSSYNEQFF; CDR3 DNA: TGTGCCAGCAGTTTTGAGGGGGTAAGCTCCTACAATGAGCAGTTCTTC
D gene: TRBD2; CDR3 length: 13; clone size: .; V gene: TRBV24-1; J gene: TRBJ2-1; CDR3 protein: CATRGGLANEQFF; CDR3 DNA: TGTGCCACCCGGGGGGGGCTCGCCAATGAGCAGTTCTTC
D gene: .; CDR3 length: 17; clone size: .; V gene: TRBV6-7; J gene: TRBJ1-3; CDR3 protein: CASTPLPSDISGNTIYF; CDR3 DNA: TGTGCCAGCACCCCCCTCCCTTCCGACATCTCTGGAAACACCATATATTTT
D gene: TRBD2; CDR3 length: 17; clone size: .; V gene: TRBV19; J gene: TRBJ2-7; CDR3 protein: CASSPRGGTSGLREQYF; CDR3 DNA: TGTGCCAGTAGTCCAAGGGGGGGGACTAGCGGCCTACGGGAGCAGTACTTC
D gene: TRBD1; CDR3 length: 14; clone size: .; V gene: TRBV18; J gene: TRBJ1-3; CDR3 protein: CASTTGGAGNTIYF; CDR3 DNA: TGTGCCAGCACAACAGGGGGCGCTGGAAACACCATATATTTT
D gene: TRBD1; CDR3 length: 15; clone size: .; V gene: TRBV28; J gene: TRBJ2-5; CDR3 protein: CASSRPDRDQETQYF; CDR3 DNA: TGTGCCAGCAGTCGCCCCGACAGGGACCAAGAGACCCAGTACTTC
D gene: .; CDR3 length: 14; clone size: .; V gene: TRBV5-4; J gene: TRBJ2-5; CDR3 protein: CASSLWGREETQYF; CDR3 DNA: TGTGCCAGCAGCCTTTGGGGGCGCGAAGAGACCCAGTACTTC
D gene: .; CDR3 length: 14; clone size: .; V gene: TRBV25-1; J gene: TRBJ1-1; CDR3 protein: CASSPPGGDTEAFF; CDR3 DNA: TGTGCCAGCAGTCCCCCTGGGGGGGACACTGAAGCTTTCTTT
D gene: .; CDR3 length: 15; clone size: .; V gene: TRBV5-1; J gene: TRBJ2-1; CDR3 protein: CASSLGGSSYNEQFF; CDR3 DNA: TGCGCCAGCAGCTTGGGAGGATCCTCCTACAATGAGCAGTTCTTC
D gene: .; CDR3 length: 13; clone size: .; V gene: TRBV12-3/TRBV12-4; J gene: TRBJ1-2; CDR3 protein: CASSFWTAVGYTF; CDR3 DNA: TGTGCCAGCAGTTTTTGGACAGCGGTGGGCTACACCTTC
D gene: .; CDR3 length: 16; clone size: .; V gene: TRBV18; J gene: TRBJ2-3; CDR3 protein: CASSPTDGLSTDTQYF; CDR3 DNA: TGTGCCAGCTCACCGACCGACGGGTTGTCGACAGATACGCAGTATTTT
D gene: .; CDR3 length: 14; clone size: .; V gene: TRBV19; J gene: TRBJ2-7; CDR3 protein: CASSIPGETYEQYF; CDR3 DNA: TGTGCCAGTAGTATCCCGGGGGAAACCTACGAGCAGTACTTC
D gene: .; CDR3 length: 11; clone size: once; V gene: TRBV3-1/TRBV3-2; J gene: TRBJ1-2; CDR3 protein: CASSQERSYTF; CDR3 DNA: TGTGCCAGCAGCCAAGAGCGGAGCTACACCTTC
D gene: TRBD2; CDR3 length: 16; clone size: .; V gene: TRBV4-2; J gene: TRBJ2-2; CDR3 protein: CASSQGLAGGTGELFF; CDR3 DNA: TGTGCCAGCAGCCAAGGACTAGCGGGAGGTACCGGGGAGCTGTTTTTT
D gene: .; CDR3 length: 13; clone size: .; V gene: TRBV5-1; J gene: TRBJ1-1; CDR3 protein: CASSLVSSTEAFF; CDR3 DNA: TGCGCCAGCAGCTTGGTTAGCTCCACTGAAGCTTTCTTT
D gene: TRBD1; CDR3 length: 15; clone size: once; V gene: TRBV5-1; J gene: TRBJ2-7; CDR3 protein: CASSLEGQGAYEQYF; CDR3 DNA: TGCGCCAGCAGCTTGGAAGGACAGGGGGCCTACGAGCAGTACTTC
D gene: .; CDR3 length: 14; clone size: .; V gene: TRBV30; J gene: TRBJ1-5; CDR3 protein: CAWNGRDFNQPQHF; CDR3 DNA: TGTGCCTGGAACGGCCGGGACTTTAATCAGCCCCAGCATTTT
D gene: TRBD1; CDR3 length: 15; clone size: .; V gene: TRBV5-1; J gene: TRBJ2-5; CDR3 protein: CASSDDRGRVETQYF; CDR3 DNA: TGCGCCAGCAGCGACGACAGGGGGCGGGTGGAGACCCAGTACTTC
D gene: TRBD2; CDR3 length: 16; clone size: .; V gene: TRBV9; J gene: TRBJ2-1; CDR3 protein: CASSSGGAGGGNEQFF; CDR3 DNA: TGTGCCAGCAGCTCCGGGGGAGCGGGAGGTGGGAATGAGCAGTTCTTC
D gene: .; CDR3 length: 14; clone size: few; V gene: TRBV2; J gene: TRBJ1-5; CDR3 protein: CASSPQGAGQPQHF; CDR3 DNA: TGTGCCAGCAGCCCGCAGGGAGCGGGCCAGCCCCAGCATTTT
D gene: TRBD1; CDR3 length: 16; clone size: .; V gene: TRBV19; J gene: TRBJ1-4; CDR3 protein: CASSKGTGVANEKLFF; CDR3 DNA: TGTGCCAGTAGTAAAGGGACAGGGGTCGCTAATGAAAAACTGTTTTTT
D gene: .; CDR3 length: 16; clone size: .; V gene: TRBV3-1/TRBV3-2; J gene: TRBJ2-1; CDR3 protein: CASSQAPGTPTSEQFF; CDR3 DNA: TGTGCCAGCAGCCAAGCCCCCGGGACTCCGACCAGTGAGCAGTTCTTC
D gene: .; CDR3 length: 12; clone size: .; V gene: TRBV28; J gene: TRBJ2-7; CDR3 protein: CASRRASYEQYF; CDR3 DNA: TGTGCCAGCAGGCGCGCTTCCTACGAGCAGTACTTC
D gene: .; CDR3 length: 19; clone size: .; V gene: TRBV18; J gene: TRBJ1-2; CDR3 protein: CASSPTSEDLALFNYGYTF; CDR3 DNA: TGTGCCAGCTCACCGACATCGGAGGACCTTGCCCTTTTTAACTATGGCTACACCTTC
D gene: TRBD2; CDR3 length: 18; clone size: .; V gene: TRBV19; J gene: TRBJ2-1; CDR3 protein: CASSSELSTTSGRAWQFF; CDR3 DNA: TGTGCCAGTAGTTCCGAACTCAGTACGACTAGCGGGAGGGCCTGGCAGTTCTTC
D gene: .; CDR3 length: 13; clone size: .; V gene: TRBV6-5; J gene: TRBJ2-7; CDR3 protein: CASSLTVSSEQYF; CDR3 DNA: TGTGCCAGCAGTCTGACAGTTTCTAGTGAGCAGTACTTC
D gene: .; CDR3 length: 12; clone size: .; V gene: TRBV2; J gene: TRBJ1-2; CDR3 protein: CASYGGKNGYTF; CDR3 DNA: TGTGCCAGCTACGGGGGGAAAAATGGCTACACCTTC
D gene: TRBD2; CDR3 length: 15; clone size: .; V gene: TRBV14; J gene: TRBJ2-1; CDR3 protein: CASSQVAGGYNEQFF; CDR3 DNA: TGTGCCAGCAGCCAAGTCGCGGGAGGGTACAATGAGCAGTTCTTC
D gene: TRBD1; CDR3 length: 13; clone size: .; V gene: TRBV6-2/TRBV6-3; J gene: TRBJ1-1; CDR3 protein: CASSTTGGTEAFF; CDR3 DNA: TGTGCCAGCAGTACCACAGGGGGCACTGAAGCTTTCTTT